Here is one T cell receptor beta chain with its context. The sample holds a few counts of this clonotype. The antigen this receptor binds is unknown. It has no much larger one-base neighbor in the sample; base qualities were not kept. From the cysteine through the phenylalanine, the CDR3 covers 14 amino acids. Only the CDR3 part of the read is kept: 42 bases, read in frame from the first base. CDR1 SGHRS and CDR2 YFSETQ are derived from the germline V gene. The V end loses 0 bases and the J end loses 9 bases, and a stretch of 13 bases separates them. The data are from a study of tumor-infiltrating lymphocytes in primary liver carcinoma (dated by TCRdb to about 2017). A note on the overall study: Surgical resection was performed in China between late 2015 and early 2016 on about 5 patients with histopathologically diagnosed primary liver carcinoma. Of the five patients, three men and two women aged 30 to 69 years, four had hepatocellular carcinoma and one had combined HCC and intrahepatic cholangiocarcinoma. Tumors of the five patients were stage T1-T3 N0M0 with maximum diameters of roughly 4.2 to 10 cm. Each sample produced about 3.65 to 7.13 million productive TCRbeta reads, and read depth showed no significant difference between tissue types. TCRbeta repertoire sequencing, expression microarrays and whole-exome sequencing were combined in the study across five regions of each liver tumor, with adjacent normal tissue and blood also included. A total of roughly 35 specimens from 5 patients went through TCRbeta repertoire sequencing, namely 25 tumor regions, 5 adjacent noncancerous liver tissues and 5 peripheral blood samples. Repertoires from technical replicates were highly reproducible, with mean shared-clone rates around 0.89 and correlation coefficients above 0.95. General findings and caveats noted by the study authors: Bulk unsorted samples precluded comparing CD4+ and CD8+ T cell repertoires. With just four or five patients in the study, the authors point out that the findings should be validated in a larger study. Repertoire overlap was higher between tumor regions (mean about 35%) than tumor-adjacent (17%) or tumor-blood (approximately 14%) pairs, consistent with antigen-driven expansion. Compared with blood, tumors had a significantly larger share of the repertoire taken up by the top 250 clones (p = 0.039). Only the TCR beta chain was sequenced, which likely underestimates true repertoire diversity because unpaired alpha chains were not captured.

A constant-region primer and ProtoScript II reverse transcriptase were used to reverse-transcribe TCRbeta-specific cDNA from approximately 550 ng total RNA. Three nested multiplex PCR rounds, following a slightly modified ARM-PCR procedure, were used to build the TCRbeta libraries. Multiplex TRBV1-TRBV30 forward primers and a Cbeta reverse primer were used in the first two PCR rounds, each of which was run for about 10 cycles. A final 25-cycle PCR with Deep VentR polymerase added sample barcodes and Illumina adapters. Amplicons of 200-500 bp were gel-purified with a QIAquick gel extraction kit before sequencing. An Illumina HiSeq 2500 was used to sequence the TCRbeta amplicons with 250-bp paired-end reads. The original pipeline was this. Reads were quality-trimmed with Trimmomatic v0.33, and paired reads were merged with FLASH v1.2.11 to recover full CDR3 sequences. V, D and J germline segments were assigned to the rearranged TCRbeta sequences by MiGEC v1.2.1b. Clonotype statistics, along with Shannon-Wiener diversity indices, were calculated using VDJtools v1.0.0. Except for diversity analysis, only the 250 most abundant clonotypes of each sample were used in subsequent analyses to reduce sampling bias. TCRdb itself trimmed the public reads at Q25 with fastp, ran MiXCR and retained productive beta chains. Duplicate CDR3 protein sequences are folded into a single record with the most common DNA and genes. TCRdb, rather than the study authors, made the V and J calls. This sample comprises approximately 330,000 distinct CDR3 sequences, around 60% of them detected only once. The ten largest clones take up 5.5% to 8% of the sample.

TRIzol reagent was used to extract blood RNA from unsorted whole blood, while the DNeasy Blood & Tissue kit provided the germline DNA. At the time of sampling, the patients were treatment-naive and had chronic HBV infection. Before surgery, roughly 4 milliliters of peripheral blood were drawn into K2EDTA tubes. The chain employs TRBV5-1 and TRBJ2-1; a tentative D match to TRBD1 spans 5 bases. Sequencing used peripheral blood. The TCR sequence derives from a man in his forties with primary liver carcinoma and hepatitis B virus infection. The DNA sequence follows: TGCGCCAGCAGCTTGGATATCAGGGTAGGTGAGCAGTTCTTC. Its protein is CASSLDIRVGEQFF.